One and the same sample provided the 14 T cell receptor beta chains below, sequenced in a study of long-term antiretroviral therapy in people with HIV. The libraries were made with immunoSEQ v3.0 at survey level. Assay: immunoSEQ multiplex PCR; the TCRdb copy retains only in-frame clones and omits some. The sample lists around 30,000 clones, approximately 95% occurring once. This specimen consisted of unsorted PBMCs, obtained 5.3 years after starting antiretroviral therapy. The receptors here all came from a man aged 30 to 39 with HIV.

The rearrangement links TRBV19 to TRBJ2-7; 9 bases line up with TRBD1. V lost 6 bases to trimming and J lost 3 bases; unmatched junction nucleotides: 15. Germline-derived CDR1 and CDR2 are LNHDA and SQIVND (reference sequence). The CDR3 is made up of 17 amino acids. The CDR3: CASRASGWGQGNYEQYF. The CDR3 bases are TGTGCCAGTAGAGCGTCGGGTTGGGGACAGGGTAACTACGAGCAGTACTTC.

The chain uses TRBV14 and TRBJ2-2, with 11 bases aligning to TRBD2. The CDR3 has 18 residues. Germline-derived CDR1 and CDR2 are SGHDN and FVKESK. V was clipped by 1 base and J by 5 bases; unmatched bases: 9. The chain's CDR3 is CASSQVQTSGRGTGELFF. CDR3 nucleotide sequence: TGTGCCAGCAGCCAAGTTCAAACTAGCGGGAGAGGGACCGGGGAGCTGTTTTTT.

This sequence joins TRBV6-1 and TRBJ1-3, with D possibly matching TRBD1 (5 bases). Per germline, CDR1 MNHNS and CDR2 SASEGT. The CDR3 sequence is 15 residues long. With 1 base removed from V and 4 bases from J, the gap between germline ends came to 11 bases. CDR3 sequence (DNA): TGTGCCAGCAGTGAAGGGGCGGGGCTGGGAAACACCATATATTTT. Its translation is CASSEGAGLGNTIYF.

The rearrangement links TRBV5-5 to TRBJ2-7; D gene unclear. The CDR3 totals 12 residues. The V gene's germline CDR1 is SGHKS and CDR2 YYEKEE (reference sequence). Deletions cut 3 bases from V and 1 base from J, with 5 bases between. CDR3 nucleotide sequence: TGTGCCAGCAGCTCCCCGTCCTACGAGCAGTACTTC. Translated: CASSSPSYEQYF.

V usage is TRBV7-9 and J usage is TRBJ1-5; D is uncertain. This CDR3 has 12 amino acids. Germline lookup yields CDR1 SEHNR and CDR2 FQNEAQ (reference sequence). Trimming took off 1 base at V and 7 bases at J, with 5 bases between the two ends. The CDR3 nucleotides read TGTGCCAGCAGCTTAGACGGACAGCCCCAGCATTTT. As protein: CASSLDGQPQHF.

This rearrangement joins TRBV3-1 (or the pseudogene TRBV3-2) to TRBJ2-4; D uncertain. The germline V gene encodes CDR1 LGHDT and CDR2 YNNKEL (reference sequence). Trimming shortened V by 10 bases and J by 8 bases, and 6 bases separated the two germline ends. This CDR3 has 9 amino acids. The CDR3 region is CATKHIQYF. The CDR3 DNA reads as TGTGCCACCAAGCACATTCAGTACTTC.

CDR3 DNA sequence: TGTGCCTGGAGATCAGTATCCTACGAGCAGTACTTC. Its protein product is CAWRSVSYEQYF. The gene calls are TRBV30 and TRBJ2-7; no clear D. The CDR3 covers 12 residues. V lost 3 bases and J lost 1, with 7 bases in between. Looked up from germline, CDR1 is GTSNPN and CDR2 is SVGIG (reference sequence).

This chain uses TRBV2 with TRBJ2-7; a weak D match, TRBD1 (6 bases). Trimming cost V 6 bases and J 3 bases, with 9 bases left between them. Per the germline V gene, CDR1 is SNHLY and CDR2 is FYNNEI. The CDR3 is 12 amino acids. CDR3 sequence: CASRWDIYEQYF. The CDR3 DNA follows: TGTGCCAGCAGATGGGACATCTACGAGCAGTACTTC.

V gene TRBV4-1 combines with J gene TRBJ1-2, with D possibly being TRBD1 (5 bases). CDR3 length: 14 residues. Trimming stripped 6 bases from V and 7 bases from J, with 18 bases between. Germline assignment: CDR1 MGHRA and CDR2 YSYEKL. The CDR3 DNA sequence: TGCGCCAGCAGTCCCGAGTACGGGGGAGCTGGCTACACCTTC. Translating gives CASSPEYGGAGYTF.

This chain uses TRBV15 with TRBJ2-7; 11 bases are shared with TRBD1. Unmatched junction bases numbered 6, after V lost 1 base and J lost 4 bases. The length of the CDR3 is 16 residues. The V gene's germline CDR1 is LNHNV and CDR2 YYDKDF (reference sequence). In nucleotides, the CDR3 is TGTGCCACCAGCAGAGTACGGACAGGGGGCTTTTACGAGCAGTACTTC. This translates into CATSRVRTGGFYEQYF.

This clone occurred once. The rearrangement uses TRBV4-3 and TRBJ2-7; 7 bases match TRBD1. The CDR3 extends over 15 amino acids. Looked up from germline, CDR1 is LGHNA and CDR2 is YSLEER. Trimming removed 0 bases from V and 5 bases from J; junction bases left unmatched: 7. The DNA of the CDR3 is TGCGCCAGCAGCCAAGAGGAGACAGGGTTCGACGAGCAGTACTTC. As protein: CASSQEETGFDEQYF.

This rearrangement joins TRBV5-1 to TRBJ2-2; 7 bases line up with TRBD1. CDR1 SGHRS and CDR2 YFSETQ come from the germline V gene. V lost 1 base and J lost 2; bases outside the gene matches: 8. The CDR3 consists of 17 residues. The CDR3 region has the DNA TGCGCCAGCAGCTTGCATTTCCGGGACAGAAACACCGGGGAGCTGTTTTTT. This sequence encodes CASSLHFRDRNTGELFF.

This clone was counted a few times. The chain links TRBV11-2 to TRBJ2-2, with D maybe TRBD2 (6 bases). Between the trimmed V and J ends, which lost 4 bases and 9 bases, there was a span of 18 bases. CDR1 is SGHAT and CDR2 is FQNNGV in the germline V gene. The CDR3 extends over 15 amino acids. CDR3 sequence: CASSSIAEGRRELFF. CDR3 sequence (DNA): TGTGCCAGCAGCTCCATAGCGGAAGGGCGGCGGGAGCTGTTTTTT.

The chain links TRBV7-8 to TRBJ2-5, with D tentatively TRBD1 or TRBD2 (5 bases each). V was clipped by 5 bases and J by 5 bases, with 21 bases between them. This CDR3 spans 16 amino acids. The germline gives CDR1 SGHVS, CDR2 FQNEAQ. The CDR3 DNA is TGTGCCAGCAGCACTCTGAACCGGGGCTTGGGGGAGACCCAGTACTTC. Translating gives CASSTLNRGLGETQYF.